This T cell receptor beta chain was recovered during a study of regulatory T cells in long-lasting Graves disease. As for the study in general: Patients newly diagnosed with Graves' had been on antithyroid drugs for under 3 months.

Trimming left V 4 bases short and J 3 bases short, with 7 bases between. CDR1 and CDR2 (germline): DFQATT, SNEGSKA (reference sequence). The CDR3 runs 11 residues. Study results and limitations: Under persistent disease, TRBV28, TRBJ1-2 and TRBJ2-5 were used preferentially.

CDR3 regions were amplified by Arm-PCR using iRepertoire HTBI primers to build TCR beta libraries. TCRdb itself ran the multiplex PCR reads through MiXCR, one entry per CDR3 protein. The sample has just over 600,000 distinct CDR3 sequences, approximately 15% seen once. Time point described: newly diagnosed GD, antithyroid drugs for less than 3 months. There was RNA extracted from PBMCs, and the TCR library was made from it. Patients hailed from an endocrinology department in Xi'an, China. This clonotype was seen a handful of times. Its antigen is unknown. The same specimen was also included in a second study, on T cells in Graves' hyperthyroidism and ophthalmopathy.

The TCR was taken from a woman between 25 and 40 years old with Graves disease. Sequences were derived from peripheral blood mononuclear cells (PBMCs), sampled at new diagnosis, from a patient treated with antithyroid drugs. The V and J genes are TRBV20-1 and TRBJ2-7; unclear D gene. The CDR3 coding sequence is TGCAGTGCTACTCCCTTCTACGAGCAGTACTTC. Translating gives CSATPFYEQYF.